The 5 T cell receptor beta chains reported below all come from one sample, sequenced in a study of T cell changes during pregnancy in multiple sclerosis. TCRdb's table, derived via immunoSEQ multiplex PCR, lists solely in-frame clones and lacks some. This repertoire shows about 75,000 clones, 90% to 95% found once; its top ten account for less than 0.45%. Sequencing used CD4+ T cells from peripheral blood mononuclear cells, obtained before pregnancy. The receptors derive from a female donor with multiple sclerosis, enrolled in a pregnancy study.

The chain employs TRBV9 and TRBJ2-1; 7 bases are a match to TRBD2. V was clipped by 9 bases and J by 7 bases; unmatched bases: 22. From germline, CDR1 is SGDLS and CDR2 YYNGEE. The CDR3 has 17 amino acids. The CDR3 DNA follows: TGTGCCAAACTGACCTCACATCAGAGTAATAGCGGGAATGAGCAGTTCTTC. Amino acid sequence: CAKLTSHQSNSGNEQFF.

V gene TRBV11-3 combines with J gene TRBJ1-1; D might be TRBD1 (5 bases). CDR1 and CDR2 (germline): SGHNT, YENEEA. This CDR3 spans 18 amino acids. V shed 4 bases and J shed 1 base, with 22 bases lying between them. The DNA of the CDR3 is TGTGCCAGCAGCTCCGGGGGGACCTTCTTCGGAGAGAACACTGAAGCTTTCTTT. It codes for CASSSGGTFFGENTEAFF. Complete variable domain (other parts from reference TRBV11-3 and TRBJ1-1): EAGVVQSPRYKIIEKKQPVAFWCNPISGHNTLYWYLQNLGQGPELLIRYENEEAVDDSQLPKDRFSAERLKGVDSTLKIQPAELGDSAVYLCASSSGGTFFGENTEAFFGQGTRLTVV.

The genes are TRBV30 and TRBJ2-2; D perhaps matches TRBD2 (5 bases). The CDR3 totals 15 residues. Germline V gene lookup returns CDR1 GTSNPN and CDR2 SVGIG (reference sequence). Trimming removed 0 bases from V and 1 base from J, with 9 bases in between. CDR3 coding DNA: TGTGCCTGGAGTGTCCGGGGATGGAACACCGGGGAGCTGTTTTTT. It encodes CAWSVRGWNTGELFF.

This clone has only one observation. The chain employs TRBV27 and TRBJ1-1; 9 bases line up with TRBD1. CDR1 MNHEY and CDR2 SMNVEV come from the germline V gene (reference sequence). This CDR3 comprises 14 residues. J gave up 6 bases and V 5 bases, and 7 bases lay outside the gene matches. DNA for the CDR3: TGTGCCAGCAGTCCTGGACAGGGGTGGGCTGAAGCTTTCTTT. Translating it yields CASSPGQGWAEAFF.

CDR3 coding DNA: TGTGCCAGCAGTGTTCGGGGTTCTGATCCTTTCTTT. The encoded protein is CASSVRGSDPFF. This rearrangement joins TRBV2 to TRBJ1-1; no reliable D call. CDR3 length: 12 residues. Deletions cut 4 bases from V and 12 bases from J, with 15 bases between. Germline V gene sequence: CDR1 SNHLY, CDR2 FYNNEI.